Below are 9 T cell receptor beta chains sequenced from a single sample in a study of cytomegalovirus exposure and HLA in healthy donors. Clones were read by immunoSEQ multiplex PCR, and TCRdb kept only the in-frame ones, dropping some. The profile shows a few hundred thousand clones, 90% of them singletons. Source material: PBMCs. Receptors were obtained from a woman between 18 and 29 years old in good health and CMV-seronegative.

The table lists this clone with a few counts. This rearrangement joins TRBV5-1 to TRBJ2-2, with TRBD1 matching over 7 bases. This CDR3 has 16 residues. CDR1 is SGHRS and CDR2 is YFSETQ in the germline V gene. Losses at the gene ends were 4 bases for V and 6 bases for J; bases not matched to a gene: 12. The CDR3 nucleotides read TGCGCCAGCAGCGGCGTTCAGGGGGTATTCGCCGGGGAGCTGTTTTTT. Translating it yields CASSGVQGVFAGELFF.

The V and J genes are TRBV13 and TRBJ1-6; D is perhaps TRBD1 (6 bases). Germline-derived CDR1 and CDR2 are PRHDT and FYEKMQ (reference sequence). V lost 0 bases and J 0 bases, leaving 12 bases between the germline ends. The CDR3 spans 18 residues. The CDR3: CASSLGQGLSSYNSPLHF. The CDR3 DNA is TGTGCCAGCAGCTTAGGACAGGGCCTGAGCTCCTATAATTCACCCCTCCACTTT.

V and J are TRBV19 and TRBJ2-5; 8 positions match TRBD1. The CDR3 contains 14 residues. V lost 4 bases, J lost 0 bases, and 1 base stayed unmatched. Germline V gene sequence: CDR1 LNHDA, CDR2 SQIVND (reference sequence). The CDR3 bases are TGTGCCAGTAGTACACAGGGGGACCAAGAGACCCAGTACTTC. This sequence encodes CASSTQGDQETQYF.

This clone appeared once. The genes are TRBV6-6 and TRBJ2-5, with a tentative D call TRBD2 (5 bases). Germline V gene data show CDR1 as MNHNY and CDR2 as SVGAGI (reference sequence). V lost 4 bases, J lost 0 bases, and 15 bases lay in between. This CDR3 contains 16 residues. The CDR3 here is CASSSRDAKYQETQYF. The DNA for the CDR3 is TGTGCCAGCAGTTCCCGGGATGCCAAGTACCAAGAGACCCAGTACTTC.

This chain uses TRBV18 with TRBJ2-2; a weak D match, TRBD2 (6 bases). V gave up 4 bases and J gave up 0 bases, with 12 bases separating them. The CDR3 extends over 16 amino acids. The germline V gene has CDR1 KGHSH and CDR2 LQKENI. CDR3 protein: CASSRREPANTGELFF. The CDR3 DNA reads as TGTGCCAGCTCACGCCGGGAGCCAGCGAACACCGGGGAGCTGTTTTTT.

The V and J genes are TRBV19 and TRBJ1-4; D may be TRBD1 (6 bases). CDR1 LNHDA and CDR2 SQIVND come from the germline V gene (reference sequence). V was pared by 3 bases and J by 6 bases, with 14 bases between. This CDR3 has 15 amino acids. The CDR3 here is CASSIRHRADEKLFF. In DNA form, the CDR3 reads TGTGCCAGTAGTATCCGGCACAGGGCAGATGAAAAACTGTTTTTT.

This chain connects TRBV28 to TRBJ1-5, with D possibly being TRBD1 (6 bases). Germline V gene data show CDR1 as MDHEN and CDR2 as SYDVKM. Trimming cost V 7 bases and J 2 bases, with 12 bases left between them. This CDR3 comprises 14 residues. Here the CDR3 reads CASTQGGGNQPQHF. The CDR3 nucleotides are TGTGCCAGCACCCAAGGGGGGGGCAATCAGCCCCAGCATTTT. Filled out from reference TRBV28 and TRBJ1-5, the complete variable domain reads DVKVTQSSRYLVKRTGEKVFLECVQDMDHENMFWYRQDPGLGLRLIYFSYDVKMKEKGDIPEGYSVSREKKERFSLILESASTNQTSMYLCASTQGGGNQPQHFGDGTRLSIL.

The CDR3 DNA sequence: TGCAGCGTTGAAGATTGGGCAGCCAACTATGGCTACACCTTC. It translates to CSVEDWAANYGYTF. V usage is TRBV29-1 and J usage is TRBJ1-2; D unclear. V was cut by 0 bases and J by 2 bases, with 10 bases left in between. Per germline, CDR1 SQVTM and CDR2 ANQGSEA. This CDR3 has 14 residues.

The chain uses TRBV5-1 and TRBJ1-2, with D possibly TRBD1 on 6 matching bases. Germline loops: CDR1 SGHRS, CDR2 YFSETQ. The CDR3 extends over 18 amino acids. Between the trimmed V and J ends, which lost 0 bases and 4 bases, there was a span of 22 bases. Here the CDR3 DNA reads TGCGCCAGCAGCTTGGGTGGTGCGCAGGGGATGATAGGCTATGGCTACACCTTC. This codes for CASSLGGAQGMIGYGYTF.